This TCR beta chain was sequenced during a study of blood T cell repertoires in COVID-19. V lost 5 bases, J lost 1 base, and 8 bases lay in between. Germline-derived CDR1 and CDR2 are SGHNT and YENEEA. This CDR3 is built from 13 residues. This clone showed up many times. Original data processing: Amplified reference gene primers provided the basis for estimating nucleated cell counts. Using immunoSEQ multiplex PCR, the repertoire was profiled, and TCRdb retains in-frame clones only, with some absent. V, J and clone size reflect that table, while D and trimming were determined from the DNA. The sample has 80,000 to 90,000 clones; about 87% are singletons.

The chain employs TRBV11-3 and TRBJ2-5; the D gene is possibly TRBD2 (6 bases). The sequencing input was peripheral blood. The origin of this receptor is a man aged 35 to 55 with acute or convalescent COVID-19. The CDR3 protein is CASSVTSQETQYF. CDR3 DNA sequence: TGTGCCAGCAGCGTGACTAGCCAAGAGACCCAGTACTTC.